This TCR beta chain appears in the sequencing data of a study of blood T cells in healthy people across ages. Looking at the study overall: The template switching approach captured approximately one barcoded beta molecule for every two T cells.

Using a J-beta primer mix together with a sample-barcoded 5' primer, a second PCR was run for roughly 6 to 12 cycles. TCRdb independently ran MiXCR on the 5' RACE reads; one entry per CDR3 protein. Here the sample spans about 670,000 distinct CDR3 sequences, roughly 41% being singletons. As to this clonotype: Its antigen remains unidentified.

The CDR3 sequence is 15 residues long. Germline V gene lookup returns CDR1 LGHDT and CDR2 YNNKEL (reference sequence). Whole-study results and caveats: Higher diversity and more naive CD4+ cells were features of long-lived donors, compared to aged donors.

This clonotype was obtained from an elderly man in good health. Sequences were obtained from blood. V usage is TRBV3-1 and J usage is TRBJ2-4, with 10 bases fitting TRBD1. The DNA matches TRBJ2-7 better at its end, which makes the J call doubtful. As DNA, the CDR3 is TGTGCCAGCAGCCAAGGGACAGGGGGTGGCTACGAGCAGTACTTC. Its protein product is CASSQGTGGGYEQYF.